The rows below give T cell receptor beta chains drawn from one sample of a study of cytomegalovirus exposure and HLA in healthy donors. Sequenced by immunoSEQ multiplex PCR; TCRdb stores in-frame clones only, minus some. The data contain 120,000 or so clones, around three quarters of them singletons. The sequencing sample was made of PBMCs. These receptors all come from a man between 25 and 39 years old in good health and CMV-seronegative. Both conserved end residues are part of each CDR3. The D gene is left open where the match is weak. Expanded clones are given a class, and other clones once, few, many or no size at all.

v_gene: TRBV10-3
j_gene: TRBJ2-5
d_gene: TRBD2
abundance: NA
CDR3nt: TGTGCCATCAGTGTAGCGGGGCGTCAAGAGACCCAGTACTTC
CDR3aa: CAISVAGRQETQYF

v_gene: TRBV29-1
j_gene: TRBJ2-5
d_gene: TRBD2
abundance: NA
CDR3nt: TGCAGCGTCGTGCTAGCATTCGGGACTAGCGGGGTAGAGACCCAGTACTTC
CDR3aa: CSVVLAFGTSGVETQYF

v_gene: TRBV4-1
j_gene: TRBJ2-5
d_gene: NA
abundance: once
CDR3nt: TGCGCCAGCAGCCCGGAGAATGGGGAGACCCAGTACTTC
CDR3aa: CASSPENGETQYF

v_gene: TRBV9
j_gene: TRBJ1-2
d_gene: TRBD1
abundance: NA
CDR3nt: TGTGCCAGCAATAATGCGGCAGGGGGCGGCTATGGCTACACCTTC
CDR3aa: CASNNAAGGGYGYTF

v_gene: TRBV27
j_gene: TRBJ1-2
d_gene: TRBD1
abundance: NA
CDR3nt: TGTGCCAGCAGTGACAGGGGGCTCGGCTACACCTTC
CDR3aa: CASSDRGLGYTF

v_gene: TRBV5-1
j_gene: TRBJ2-7
d_gene: NA
abundance: NA
CDR3nt: TGCGCCAGCAGCCTTAACCAACCAGGGGCTCGCGAGCAGTACTTC
CDR3aa: CASSLNQPGAREQYF

v_gene: TRBV29-1
j_gene: TRBJ2-3
d_gene: TRBD1
abundance: NA
CDR3nt: TGCAGCGTGACCGGTGGGACAGGTCCAGATACGCAGTATTTT
CDR3aa: CSVTGGTGPDTQYF

v_gene: TRBV7-3
j_gene: TRBJ1-6
d_gene: TRBD1
abundance: NA
CDR3nt: TGTGCCAGCAGCTCAGCAGGGGGGAATTCACCCCTCCACTTT
CDR3aa: CASSSAGGNSPLHF

v_gene: TRBV27
j_gene: TRBJ1-2
d_gene: NA
abundance: NA
CDR3nt: TGTGCCAGCAGCTTCGGGACTAACTATGGCTACACCTTC
CDR3aa: CASSFGTNYGYTF

v_gene: TRBV7-7
j_gene: TRBJ2-1
d_gene: NA
abundance: NA
CDR3nt: TGTGCCAGCAGCTTAAGCGCAGCCACGAACAATGAGCAGTTCTTC
CDR3aa: CASSLSAATNNEQFF

v_gene: TRBV19
j_gene: TRBJ2-5
d_gene: TRBD2
abundance: NA
CDR3nt: TGTGCCAGCCCAACGGGGGGTTCGGGGGAGACCCAGTACTTC
CDR3aa: CASPTGGSGETQYF

v_gene: TRBV7-3
j_gene: TRBJ2-3
d_gene: NA
abundance: NA
CDR3nt: TGTGCCAGCAGCTCCACTATTAGGGGGGGCAGAGATACGCAGTATTTT
CDR3aa: CASSSTIRGGRDTQYF

v_gene: TRBV27
j_gene: TRBJ2-7
d_gene: NA
abundance: NA
CDR3nt: TGTGCCAGCAGACCGTTACAGGGATCCTACGAGCAGTACTTC
CDR3aa: CASRPLQGSYEQYF

v_gene: TRBV6-6
j_gene: TRBJ2-1
d_gene: TRBD2
abundance: NA
CDR3nt: TGTGCCACCGAGCCTAGCGGGGGTTACAATGAGCAGTTCTTC
CDR3aa: CATEPSGGYNEQFF

v_gene: TRBV30
j_gene: TRBJ2-5
d_gene: TRBD1
abundance: NA
CDR3nt: TGTGCCTGGAGTGTAGGACAGGTTACTCCTCCGCAGTACTTC
CDR3aa: CAWSVGQVTPPQYF

v_gene: TRBV11-2
j_gene: TRBJ2-4
d_gene: NA
abundance: NA
CDR3nt: TGTGCCAGCAGCTTAGTGGTTGCGGGGTTGGGCAAAAACATTCAGTACTTC
CDR3aa: CASSLVVAGLGKNIQYF

v_gene: TRBV7-2
j_gene: TRBJ1-5
d_gene: NA
abundance: NA
CDR3nt: TGTGCCAGCAGTGGGCAGGGAATAATGAGCAATCAGCCCCAGCATTTT
CDR3aa: CASSGQGIMSNQPQHF

v_gene: TRBV6-1
j_gene: TRBJ1-1
d_gene: TRBD1
abundance: few
CDR3nt: TGTGCCAGCAGTAGGACAGGAAGGAACACTGAAGCTTTCTTT
CDR3aa: CASSRTGRNTEAFF

v_gene: TRBV10-3
j_gene: TRBJ2-7
d_gene: TRBD1
abundance: few
CDR3nt: TGTGCCATCAAGAGGACAGGGGGCAACGAGCAGTACTTC
CDR3aa: CAIKRTGGNEQYF

v_gene: TRBV27
j_gene: TRBJ2-1
d_gene: NA
abundance: NA
CDR3nt: TGTGCCAGCAGTTTTGCAGGCTACAATGAGCAGTTCTTC
CDR3aa: CASSFAGYNEQFF

v_gene: TRBV5-5
j_gene: TRBJ1-1
d_gene: NA
abundance: NA
CDR3nt: TGTGCCAGCAGCTTCGAGGGATGGAACACTGAAGCTTTCTTT
CDR3aa: CASSFEGWNTEAFF

v_gene: TRBV5-6
j_gene: TRBJ1-1
d_gene: NA
abundance: NA
CDR3nt: TGTGCCAGCAGCTTTCAGGGTACAATGAACACTGAAGCTTTCTTT
CDR3aa: CASSFQGTMNTEAFF

v_gene: TRBV5-4
j_gene: TRBJ2-5
d_gene: NA
abundance: NA
CDR3nt: TGTGCCAGCGCTATGGCAGGCCCTCCATCAGAGCAGTACTTC
CDR3aa: CASAMAGPPSEQYF

v_gene: TRBV7-8
j_gene: TRBJ1-5
d_gene: NA
abundance: NA
CDR3nt: TGTGCCAGCAGCGATCAAATGGACAGATACAATCAGCCCCAGCATTTT
CDR3aa: CASSDQMDRYNQPQHF

v_gene: TRBV28
j_gene: TRBJ1-2
d_gene: NA
abundance: NA
CDR3nt: TGTGCCAGCAGTTTACAGGGTTCGCGCGGCTACACCTTC
CDR3aa: CASSLQGSRGYTF

v_gene: TRBV28
j_gene: TRBJ1-1
d_gene: NA
abundance: NA
CDR3nt: TGTGCCAGCAGTTTAGAACAGAAGAACACTGAAGCTTTCTTT
CDR3aa: CASSLEQKNTEAFF

v_gene: TRBV11-3
j_gene: TRBJ2-7
d_gene: TRBD2
abundance: NA
CDR3nt: TGTGCCAGCAGCTTGGGACTAGCGAGCTCCTACGAGCAGTACTTC
CDR3aa: CASSLGLASSYEQYF

v_gene: TRBV10-2
j_gene: TRBJ1-5
d_gene: TRBD1
abundance: NA
CDR3nt: TGCGCCAGCAGTGAACGGGACAGTAGCAATCAGCCCCAGCATTTT
CDR3aa: CASSERDSSNQPQHF

v_gene: TRBV11-2
j_gene: TRBJ1-4
d_gene: NA
abundance: NA
CDR3nt: TGTGCCAGCAGCCCTCCCGGACTCCTCCTTGGTGAAAAACTGTTTTTT
CDR3aa: CASSPPGLLLGEKLFF

v_gene: TRBV25-1
j_gene: TRBJ1-1
d_gene: NA
abundance: NA
CDR3nt: TGTGCCAGTCAGTCCCGGGTCACTGAAGCTTTCTTT
CDR3aa: CASQSRVTEAFF

v_gene: TRBV20-1
j_gene: TRBJ2-2
d_gene: NA
abundance: NA
CDR3nt: TGCAGTGCCACAGGCACCGGGGAGCTGTTTTTT
CDR3aa: CSATGTGELFF

v_gene: TRBV9
j_gene: TRBJ1-1
d_gene: NA
abundance: NA
CDR3nt: TGTGCCAGCAGCGTAGGTTTGGAGGCTGAAGCTTTCTTT
CDR3aa: CASSVGLEAEAFF

v_gene: TRBV7-9
j_gene: TRBJ1-1
d_gene: NA
abundance: NA
CDR3nt: TGTGCCAGCAGCCCGACCGGTCTAGTCACTGAAGCTTTCTTT
CDR3aa: CASSPTGLVTEAFF

v_gene: TRBV4-3
j_gene: TRBJ1-1
d_gene: NA
abundance: NA
CDR3nt: TGCGCCAGCAGCCAAGTTGAGGGTGGGAGAACGAACACTGAAGCTTTCTTT
CDR3aa: CASSQVEGGRTNTEAFF

v_gene: TRBV30
j_gene: TRBJ1-4
d_gene: TRBD1
abundance: NA
CDR3nt: TGTGCCTGGAATCACAGGGGGCGACATGAAAAACTGTTTTTT
CDR3aa: CAWNHRGRHEKLFF

v_gene: TRBV2
j_gene: TRBJ2-2
d_gene: NA
abundance: NA
CDR3nt: TGTGCCAGCAGTGAAGAGGGACAGAGGGAGGCCGGGGAGCTGTTTTTT
CDR3aa: CASSEEGQREAGELFF

v_gene: TRBV27
j_gene: TRBJ2-3
d_gene: NA
abundance: few
CDR3nt: TGTGCCAGCAGTTCAGGCTTCACAGATACGCAGTATTTT
CDR3aa: CASSSGFTDTQYF

v_gene: TRBV14
j_gene: TRBJ2-7
d_gene: NA
abundance: NA
CDR3nt: TGTGCCAGCAGCCACTTAAGCGGCTACGAGCAGTACTTC
CDR3aa: CASSHLSGYEQYF

v_gene: TRBV30
j_gene: TRBJ2-7
d_gene: TRBD2
abundance: NA
CDR3nt: TGTGCCTGGAGCCCCGAGGCTAGCGGGAGGCTCCAGCAGTACTTC
CDR3aa: CAWSPEASGRLQQYF

v_gene: TRBV5-1
j_gene: TRBJ1-5
d_gene: NA
abundance: NA
CDR3nt: TGCGCCAGCAGCTTAACTGGAGGGGACGATCAGCCCCAGCATTTT
CDR3aa: CASSLTGGDDQPQHF

v_gene: TRBV2
j_gene: TRBJ2-5
d_gene: TRBD1
abundance: NA
CDR3nt: TGTGCCAGCAGTAAGCAGGGGGCCTACCAAGAGACCCAGTACTTC
CDR3aa: CASSKQGAYQETQYF

v_gene: TRBV6-1
j_gene: TRBJ1-1
d_gene: NA
abundance: NA
CDR3nt: TGTGCCAGCATTTACATGAACACTGAAGCTTTCTTT
CDR3aa: CASIYMNTEAFF

v_gene: TRBV5-1
j_gene: TRBJ2-7
d_gene: NA
abundance: NA
CDR3nt: TGCGCCAGCAGCTTGGCCCCCAACTCCTACGAGCAGTACTTC
CDR3aa: CASSLAPNSYEQYF

v_gene: TRBV4-2
j_gene: TRBJ2-7
d_gene: NA
abundance: NA
CDR3nt: TGTGCCAGCAGCCCCGACGACAGCCCGGGCGGCTACGAGCAGTACTTC
CDR3aa: CASSPDDSPGGYEQYF

v_gene: TRBV6-1
j_gene: TRBJ2-1
d_gene: NA
abundance: few
CDR3nt: TGTGCCAGCAGTGCTCTAGCGAACTCCTACAATGAGCAGTTCTTC
CDR3aa: CASSALANSYNEQFF

v_gene: TRBV30
j_gene: TRBJ2-7
d_gene: NA
abundance: NA
CDR3nt: TGTGCCTGGGGAGGTGGGGGCATCGAGCAGTACTTC
CDR3aa: CAWGGGGIEQYF

v_gene: TRBV27
j_gene: TRBJ1-1
d_gene: NA
abundance: once
CDR3nt: TGTGCCAGCAGTTTGAGAGGGAGTCGAGGGAGGCCTGAAGCTTTCTTT
CDR3aa: CASSLRGSRGRPEAFF

v_gene: TRBV10-1
j_gene: TRBJ2-3
d_gene: TRBD1
abundance: NA
CDR3nt: TGCGCCAGCAGTCGGTCTCGGGACAGTAGCACAGATACGCAGTATTTT
CDR3aa: CASSRSRDSSTDTQYF

v_gene: TRBV27
j_gene: TRBJ1-6
d_gene: NA
abundance: NA
CDR3nt: TGTGCCAGCAGTGCACTCACGAGAGTCAACTATAATTCACCCCTCCACTTT
CDR3aa: CASSALTRVNYNSPLHF

v_gene: TRBV9
j_gene: TRBJ2-7
d_gene: TRBD1
abundance: NA
CDR3nt: TGTGCCAGCAGCGCGACAGGGACCCTCTCCGAGCAGTACTTC
CDR3aa: CASSATGTLSEQYF

v_gene: TRBV6-5
j_gene: TRBJ1-4
d_gene: TRBD1
abundance: NA
CDR3nt: TGTGCCAGCAGACAGCAGGGGGCGAGGGAAAAACTGTTTTTT
CDR3aa: CASRQQGAREKLFF

v_gene: TRBV15
j_gene: TRBJ2-7
d_gene: TRBD1
abundance: NA
CDR3nt: TGTGCCACCAGCAGAGGAGAGACAGGGATCAACGAGCAGTACTTC
CDR3aa: CATSRGETGINEQYF

v_gene: TRBV28
j_gene: TRBJ1-2
d_gene: TRBD1
abundance: few
CDR3nt: TGTGCCAGCACCGACAGGACAGGGACTAACTATGGCTACACCTTC
CDR3aa: CASTDRTGTNYGYTF

v_gene: TRBV6-1
j_gene: TRBJ2-2
d_gene: NA
abundance: NA
CDR3nt: TGTGCCAGCAGTGAACGCGGGGACGGGGAGCTGTTTTTT
CDR3aa: CASSERGDGELFF

v_gene: TRBV5-1
j_gene: TRBJ1-2
d_gene: NA
abundance: NA
CDR3nt: TGCGCCAGCTCATCAGGGATATTAAACTATGGCTACACCTTC
CDR3aa: CASSSGILNYGYTF

v_gene: TRBV10-3
j_gene: TRBJ1-1
d_gene: NA
abundance: NA
CDR3nt: TGTGCCATCCGTCGGGGTACGTACACTGAAGCTTTCTTT
CDR3aa: CAIRRGTYTEAFF

v_gene: TRBV5-6
j_gene: TRBJ1-2
d_gene: TRBD1
abundance: few
CDR3nt: TGTGCCAGCAGTCAGGAAGACCTCAGGGGGCGAAACTATGGCTACACCTTC
CDR3aa: CASSQEDLRGRNYGYTF